Listed below are T cell receptor beta chains from one sample, sequenced in a study of cytomegalovirus exposure and HLA in healthy donors. TCRdb's table, derived via immunoSEQ multiplex PCR, lists solely in-frame clones and lacks some. There are 55,000 to 85,000 clones in the sample, with more than 1.5% held by the top ten. The sequencing sample was made of PBMCs. These receptors all stem from a woman aged 25 to 39 in good health and CMV-seronegative. The CDR3 runs from the conserved cysteine through the conserved F or W. The order of the fields is CDR3 protein, CDR3 DNA, J gene, V gene, D gene. A D gene is named only where the DNA matches it firmly.

CDR3 protein: CATGSSYEQYF
CDR3 DNA: TGTGCCACGGGGAGCTCCTACGAGCAGTACTTC
J gene: TRBJ2-7
V gene: TRBV25-1
D gene: NA

CDR3 protein: CASSPRPAFSGGANEQYF
CDR3 DNA: TGTGCCAGCAGCCCCCGGCCGGCCTTTAGCGGGGGGGCCAACGAGCAGTACTTC
J gene: TRBJ2-7
V gene: TRBV7-2
D gene: TRBD2

CDR3 protein: CASSLRYPLEDEQYF
CDR3 DNA: TGTGCCAGCAGCTTGCGGTACCCCTTAGAGGATGAGCAGTACTTC
J gene: TRBJ2-7
V gene: TRBV7-8
D gene: NA

CDR3 protein: CASSLGGNGELFF
CDR3 DNA: TGTGCCAGCAGCTTAGGTGGCAACGGGGAGCTGTTTTTT
J gene: TRBJ2-2
V gene: TRBV7-9
D gene: NA

CDR3 protein: CASSRAPLDTEAFF
CDR3 DNA: TGCGCCAGCAGTCGCGCCCCGCTTGACACTGAAGCTTTCTTT
J gene: TRBJ1-1
V gene: TRBV4-1
D gene: NA

CDR3 protein: CASSPGLRDTQYF
CDR3 DNA: TGCGCCAGCAGCCCCGGACTTCGCGATACGCAGTATTTT
J gene: TRBJ2-3
V gene: TRBV5-1
D gene: NA

CDR3 protein: CASSQVAHKSYEQYF
CDR3 DNA: TGCGCCAGCAGCCAAGTAGCTCACAAGTCCTACGAGCAGTACTTC
J gene: TRBJ2-7
V gene: TRBV4-3
D gene: NA

CDR3 protein: CASSLAGVSYNEQFF
CDR3 DNA: TGTGCCAGCAGTTTAGCGGGGGTGTCCTACAATGAGCAGTTCTTC
J gene: TRBJ2-1
V gene: TRBV7-3
D gene: TRBD2

CDR3 protein: CAWSVRGPEAFF
CDR3 DNA: TGTGCCTGGAGTGTACGTGGGCCTGAAGCTTTCTTT
J gene: TRBJ1-1
V gene: TRBV30
D gene: NA

CDR3 protein: CASSLPGLARDTQYF
CDR3 DNA: TGTGCCAGCAGCCTTCCCGGACTAGCACGGGATACGCAGTATTTT
J gene: TRBJ2-3
V gene: TRBV28
D gene: TRBD2

CDR3 protein: CASSIYYNEQFF
CDR3 DNA: TGTGCCAGTAGTATTTATTACAATGAGCAGTTCTTC
J gene: TRBJ2-1
V gene: TRBV19
D gene: NA

CDR3 protein: CASSLTGAPVLVTGELFF
CDR3 DNA: TGTGCCAGCAGCTTAACGGGGGCCCCAGTTTTGGTCACCGGGGAGCTGTTTTTT
J gene: TRBJ2-2
V gene: TRBV7-3
D gene: NA

CDR3 protein: CASREGTSGYNEQFF
CDR3 DNA: TGCGCCAGCAGAGAAGGGACTAGCGGCTACAATGAGCAGTTCTTC
J gene: TRBJ2-1
V gene: TRBV5-1
D gene: TRBD2

CDR3 protein: CASSYPNGINTGELFF
CDR3 DNA: TGTGCCAGCAGTTACCCCAACGGTATTAACACCGGGGAGCTGTTTTTT
J gene: TRBJ2-2
V gene: TRBV6-5
D gene: NA

CDR3 protein: CASSLEYEAFF
CDR3 DNA: TGTGCCAGCAGCTTAGAATATGAAGCTTTCTTT
J gene: TRBJ1-1
V gene: TRBV7-9
D gene: NA

CDR3 protein: CASSPRGEGADTQYF
CDR3 DNA: TGTGCCAGCTCACCACGGGGTGAAGGGGCAGATACGCAGTATTTT
J gene: TRBJ2-3
V gene: TRBV18
D gene: NA

CDR3 protein: CAWSAGLEARNEQFF
CDR3 DNA: TGTGCCTGGAGCGCGGGACTAGAAGCTCGCAATGAGCAGTTCTTC
J gene: TRBJ2-1
V gene: TRBV30
D gene: TRBD2

CDR3 protein: CASRETVEYGEAFF
CDR3 DNA: TGTGCCAGCAGGGAGACAGTGGAGTATGGTGAAGCTTTCTTT
J gene: TRBJ1-1
V gene: TRBV7-2
D gene: NA

CDR3 protein: CASSSLGTSAIRYQETQYF
CDR3 DNA: TGCGCCAGCAGTTCACTCGGGACTAGCGCTATAAGGTACCAAGAGACCCAGTACTTC
J gene: TRBJ2-5
V gene: TRBV5-1
D gene: TRBD2

CDR3 protein: CASSHAAGNYGYTF
CDR3 DNA: TGTGCCAGCAGCCACGCGGCAGGGAACTATGGCTACACCTTC
J gene: TRBJ1-2
V gene: TRBV7-9
D gene: NA

CDR3 protein: CASSQRGSSYNEQFF
CDR3 DNA: TGTGCCAGCAGCCAGCGGGGGAGCTCCTACAATGAGCAGTTCTTC
J gene: TRBJ2-1
V gene: TRBV7-9
D gene: TRBD2

CDR3 protein: CASSDLAYTQYF
CDR3 DNA: TGCGCCAGCAGTGATTTAGCCTATACGCAGTATTTT
J gene: TRBJ2-3
V gene: TRBV5-1
D gene: NA

CDR3 protein: CASSQDGRRGGGYTF
CDR3 DNA: TGCGCCAGCAGCCAAGACGGGAGGAGGGGGGGTGGCTACACCTTC
J gene: TRBJ1-2
V gene: TRBV4-1
D gene: NA

CDR3 protein: CATSAGEQFF
CDR3 DNA: TGTGCCACCTCAGCGGGTGAGCAGTTCTTC
J gene: TRBJ2-1
V gene: TRBV7-9
D gene: NA

CDR3 protein: CASSQGQGVYEQYF
CDR3 DNA: TGCGCCAGCAGCCAAGGACAGGGGGTTTACGAGCAGTACTTC
J gene: TRBJ2-7
V gene: TRBV4-3
D gene: TRBD1

CDR3 protein: CAWSLGLAGPYNEQFF
CDR3 DNA: TGTGCCTGGAGCCTCGGACTAGCGGGGCCCTACAATGAGCAGTTCTTC
J gene: TRBJ2-1
V gene: TRBV30
D gene: TRBD2

CDR3 protein: CASRGQGLADTQYF
CDR3 DNA: TGTGCCAGTAGAGGACAGGGCTTAGCGGATACGCAGTATTTT
J gene: TRBJ2-3
V gene: TRBV19
D gene: TRBD1

CDR3 protein: CASTDRMNTEAFF
CDR3 DNA: TGTGCCAGCACCGACAGAATGAACACTGAAGCTTTCTTT
J gene: TRBJ1-1
V gene: TRBV7-9
D gene: NA

CDR3 protein: CASSDGPGLLANYGYTF
CDR3 DNA: TGCGCCAGCAGCGATGGTCCGGGACTCTTGGCTAACTATGGCTACACCTTC
J gene: TRBJ1-2
V gene: TRBV5-1
D gene: NA

CDR3 protein: CASSEDSNDNEQFF
CDR3 DNA: TGTGCCAGCAGTGAAGATAGCAACGACAATGAGCAGTTCTTC
J gene: TRBJ2-1
V gene: TRBV25-1
D gene: NA

CDR3 protein: CASSPWEVRRTEAFF
CDR3 DNA: TGTGCCAGCTCACCGTGGGAGGTTCGAAGGACTGAAGCTTTCTTT
J gene: TRBJ1-1
V gene: TRBV18
D gene: NA

CDR3 protein: CASSLGTGVEKTQYF
CDR3 DNA: TGTGCCAGCAGCTTGGGAACAGGGGTAGAAAAGACCCAGTACTTC
J gene: TRBJ2-5
V gene: TRBV7-2
D gene: TRBD1

CDR3 protein: CATRVAESPLHF
CDR3 DNA: TGTGCCACCAGGGTGGCAGAATCACCCCTCCACTTT
J gene: TRBJ1-6
V gene: TRBV15
D gene: NA

CDR3 protein: CASSLLSSGTGANVLTF
CDR3 DNA: TGTGCCAGCAGTTTATTGTCTAGCGGGACTGGGGCCAACGTCCTGACTTTC
J gene: TRBJ2-6
V gene: TRBV28
D gene: TRBD2

CDR3 protein: CASSVGSSSYNEQFF
CDR3 DNA: TGTGCCAGCAGCGTAGGATCGAGCTCCTACAATGAGCAGTTCTTC
J gene: TRBJ2-1
V gene: TRBV9
D gene: NA

CDR3 protein: CASSLLEGQGPHEQYF
CDR3 DNA: TGTGCCAGCAGTCTCCTTGAAGGACAGGGGCCCCACGAGCAGTACTTC
J gene: TRBJ2-7
V gene: TRBV27
D gene: TRBD1

CDR3 protein: CSVDTGETQYF
CDR3 DNA: TGCAGCGTTGATACGGGAGAGACCCAGTACTTC
J gene: TRBJ2-5
V gene: TRBV29-1
D gene: NA

CDR3 protein: CASSQVPWGPDNEQFF
CDR3 DNA: TGTGCCAGCAGCCAAGTTCCGTGGGGGCCAGACAATGAGCAGTTCTTC
J gene: TRBJ2-1
V gene: TRBV4-2
D gene: NA

CDR3 protein: CAITPGLTHYEQYF
CDR3 DNA: TGTGCCATCACCCCGGGACTTACGCACTACGAGCAGTACTTC
J gene: TRBJ2-7
V gene: TRBV10-3
D gene: NA

CDR3 protein: CASSLTGEGVINYGYTF
CDR3 DNA: TGTGCCAGCAGCTTAACGGGAGAGGGGGTGATTAACTATGGCTACACCTTC
J gene: TRBJ1-2
V gene: TRBV7-3
D gene: NA

CDR3 protein: CASSRTGTQPQHF
CDR3 DNA: TGTGCCAGCAGCCGGACAGGGACGCAGCCCCAGCATTTT
J gene: TRBJ1-5
V gene: TRBV14
D gene: TRBD1

CDR3 protein: CASSVGTSGSTDTQYF
CDR3 DNA: TGTGCCAGCAGCGTCGGGACTAGCGGTAGCACAGATACGCAGTATTTT
J gene: TRBJ2-3
V gene: TRBV9
D gene: TRBD2

CDR3 protein: CASSDRNTGELFF
CDR3 DNA: TGCGCCAGCAGTGACAGGAACACCGGGGAGCTGTTTTTT
J gene: TRBJ2-2
V gene: TRBV10-1
D gene: NA

CDR3 protein: CAWTGSPDQGAKNIQYF
CDR3 DNA: TGTGCCTGGACGGGGAGTCCGGACCAGGGGGCCAAAAACATTCAGTACTTC
J gene: TRBJ2-4
V gene: TRBV30
D gene: NA

CDR3 protein: CASVTPDGAYEQYF
CDR3 DNA: TGTGCCAGCGTGACTCCAGACGGGGCCTACGAGCAGTACTTC
J gene: TRBJ2-7
V gene: TRBV6-1
D gene: NA

CDR3 protein: CASSEEGGYYGYTF
CDR3 DNA: TGTGCCAGCAGTGAAGAAGGAGGGTACTATGGCTACACCTTC
J gene: TRBJ1-2
V gene: TRBV6-1
D gene: NA

CDR3 protein: CASSQERTGYPYNEQFF
CDR3 DNA: TGTGCCAGCAGCCAAGAGCGGACAGGGTACCCCTACAATGAGCAGTTCTTC
J gene: TRBJ2-1
V gene: TRBV4-2
D gene: TRBD1

CDR3 protein: CASSLRRQGARSEAFF
CDR3 DNA: TGTGCCAGCAGCCTGCGAAGACAGGGGGCGAGGTCTGAAGCTTTCTTT
J gene: TRBJ1-1
V gene: TRBV7-9
D gene: TRBD1

CDR3 protein: CASSPGGVNTEAFF
CDR3 DNA: TGTGCCAGCAGCCCCGGGGGGGTGAACACTGAAGCTTTCTTT
J gene: TRBJ1-1
V gene: TRBV4-2
D gene: NA

CDR3 protein: CASSLTGRAEAFF
CDR3 DNA: TGCGCCAGCAGCTTGACAGGGAGGGCTGAAGCTTTCTTT
J gene: TRBJ1-1
V gene: TRBV5-1
D gene: NA